This TCR beta chain was captured by sequencing in a study of blood T cell repertoires in COVID-19. The overall study: The United States, Italy and Spain provided the acute and convalescent COVID-19 samples. The analysed material was cDNA or gDNA that came from T cells, B-cell-depleted T cells, or PBMCs.

In the authors' methods: Amplifying reference gene primers gave estimates of nucleated cell counts. Only in-frame clones appear in the TCRdb table, and some are missing; sequencing was by immunoSEQ multiplex PCR. The V and J calls and clone size were taken over from that table, and D and trimming were inferred from the DNA. Of hundreds of thousands of clones in the sample, around 92% were seen once. Membership in each cohort depended on participant-reported clinical history. There are 11 residues in the CDR3. V was clipped by 8 bases and J by 14 bases, with 17 bases between them. Germline V gene lookup returns CDR1 SGHTA and CDR2 FQGNSA.

Sequencing was done on a sample of PBMCs or T cells enriched from blood (not recorded which). The chain uses TRBV7-2 and TRBJ2-3; D gene unclear. This TCR was sampled from a woman in her 30s with acute COVID-19. CDR3: CASAIVGARYF. CDR3 nucleotides: TGTGCCAGCGCGATCGTGGGCGCAAGGTATTTT.